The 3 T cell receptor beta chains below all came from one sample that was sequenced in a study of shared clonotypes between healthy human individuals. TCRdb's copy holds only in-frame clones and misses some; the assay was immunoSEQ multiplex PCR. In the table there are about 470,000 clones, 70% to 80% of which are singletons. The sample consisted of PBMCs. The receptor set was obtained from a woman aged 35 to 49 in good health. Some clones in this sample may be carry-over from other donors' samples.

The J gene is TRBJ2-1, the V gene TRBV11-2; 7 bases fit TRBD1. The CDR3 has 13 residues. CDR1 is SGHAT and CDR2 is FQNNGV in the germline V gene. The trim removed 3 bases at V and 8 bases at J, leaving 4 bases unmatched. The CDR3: CASSLNRGDEQFF. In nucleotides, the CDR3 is TGTGCCAGCAGCTTGAACAGGGGAGATGAGCAGTTCTTC.

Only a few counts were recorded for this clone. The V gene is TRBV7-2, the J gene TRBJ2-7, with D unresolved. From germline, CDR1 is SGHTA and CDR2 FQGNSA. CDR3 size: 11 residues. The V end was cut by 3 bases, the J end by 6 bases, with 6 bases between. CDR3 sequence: CASSFMGEQYF. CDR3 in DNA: TGTGCCAGCAGCTTTATGGGCGAGCAGTACTTC.

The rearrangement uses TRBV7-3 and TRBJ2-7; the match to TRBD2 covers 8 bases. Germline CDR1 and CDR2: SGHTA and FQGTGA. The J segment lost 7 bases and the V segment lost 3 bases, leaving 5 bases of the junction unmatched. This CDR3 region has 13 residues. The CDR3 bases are TGTGCCAGCAGCTTCACCCCGGGGGGGGAGCAGTACTTC. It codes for CASSFTPGGEQYF. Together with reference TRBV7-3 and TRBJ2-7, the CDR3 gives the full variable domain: GAGVSQTPSNKVTEKGKYVELRCDPISGHTALYWYRQSLGQGPEFLIYFQGTGAADDSGLPNDRFFAVRPEGSVSTLKIQRTERGDSAVYLCASSFTPGGEQYFGPGTRLTVT.